These 10 T cell receptor beta chains originate from one sample sequenced in a study of blood T cells in healthy people across ages. A second about 7 to 12 cycle PCR used barcoded and J-beta primers. MiXCR, applied by TCRdb to the 5' RACE reads, yields one record per CDR3 protein. The table records roughly 800,000 distinct CDR3 sequences, around 25% of them present only once. These data also featured in a second study, about T cells of mothers and their children.

The sequencing input was blood. Source of these receptors: a boy aged 10-17 years in good health.

This clonotype was observed at least ten times. One end of the junction varies from germline; a read error may be responsible. The chain's CDR3 is CASSQDGKLFF. In nucleotides, the CDR3 is TGCGCCAGCAGCCAAGACGGGAAGCTGTTTTTT. The chain is built from TRBV4-3 and TRBJ2-2; weak D call: TRBD2 (5 bases). Germline V gives CDR1 LGHNA, CDR2 YSLEER. CDR3 length equals 11 residues.

A few counts support this clonotype. This chain links TRBV9 with TRBJ1-3; TRBD1 is a possible D gene (5 bases). Trimming removed 7 bases from V and 0 bases from J, with 11 bases in between. CDR1 and CDR2 (germline): SGDLS, YYNGEE. There are 14 residues in the CDR3. This chain's CDR3 is CASWDGGSGNTIYF. DNA of the CDR3: TGTGCCAGCTGGGATGGGGGCTCTGGAAACACCATATATTTT.

As concerns this clonotype: Mismatch with germline at one junction end may stem from a read error. J is TRBJ1-5 and V is TRBV4-3, with no clear D. There are 16 residues in the CDR3. Germline lookup yields CDR1 LGHNA and CDR2 YSLEER. CDR3 nucleotides: TGCGCCAGCGGCCAAGAACCCGGATATAGCAATCAGCCCCAGCATTTT. This translates into CASGQEPGYSNQPQHF.

In this sample, this clonotype turned up a few times. The chain joins TRBV7-2 to TRBJ2-7, with TRBD2 matching 9 bases. Germline V gives CDR1 SGHTA, CDR2 FQGNSA. V shed 5 bases and J 3 bases; nucleotides not matched to a gene: 11. The CDR3 runs 16 residues. CDR3 DNA: TGTGCCAGCAGCCAACCGGAGGGGCGGGGGGGCTACGAGCAGTACTTC. It translates to CASSQPEGRGGYEQYF.

Only a few counts were recorded for this clonotype. The chain carries TRBV12-3 or TRBV12-4 and TRBJ1-4, with unresolved D. V lost 3 bases and J lost 0, with 11 bases in between. The CDR3 covers 16 residues. The CDR3 DNA reads as TGTGCCAGCAGTTTCGGGCAGACCGCAACTAATGAAAAACTGTTTTTT. Protein: CASSFGQTATNEKLFF.

The chain has TRBV29-1 and TRBJ2-5; TRBD2 matches at 12 bases. V lost 1 base, J lost 5 bases, and 8 bases stayed unmatched. The CDR3 is made up of 16 amino acids. Per germline, CDR1 SQVTM and CDR2 ANQGSEA. The CDR3 DNA sequence: TGCAGCGTTGAAGCGGCTAGCGGGAGGGCTGTTGAGACCCAGTACTTC. Translation gives CSVEAASGRAVETQYF. The full variable domain, with the rest looked up from reference TRBV29-1 and TRBJ2-5, is SAVISQKPSRDICQRGTSLTIQCQVDSQVTMMFWYRQQPGQSLTLIATANQGSEATYESGFVIDKFPISRPNLTFSTLTVSNMSPEDSSIYLCSVEAASGRAVETQYFGPGTRLLVL.

This clonotype was recorded many times. This rearrangement joins TRBV28 to TRBJ2-7, with TRBD2 as a possible D gene (6 bases). Germline CDR1 reads MDHEN; CDR2 reads SYDVKM. V was shortened by 7 bases and J by 3 bases, with 13 bases between the two germline ends. This CDR3 contains 13 residues. CDR3 DNA sequence: TGTGCCAGCACCGCGGGACTTGGCTACGAGCAGTACTTC. Protein sequence: CASTAGLGYEQYF.

The J gene is TRBJ2-7, the V gene TRBV7-9; D may be TRBD2 (7 bases). V lost 5 bases, J lost 5 bases, and 13 bases lay in between. This CDR3 has 13 residues. Germline V lookup: CDR1 SEHNR, CDR2 FQNEAQ (reference sequence). As DNA, the CDR3 is TGTGCCAGCAGCATAACGGGGGGCCACGAGCAGTACTTC. Translating it yields CASSITGGHEQYF.

The table lists this clonotype with many counts. The V gene is TRBV6-1, the J gene TRBJ2-7; 7 nucleotides agree with TRBD1. This CDR3 comprises 15 residues. Trimming took 0 bases from V and 0 from J; bases not matched to a gene: 2. Germline V CDR1 and CDR2: MNHNS, SASEGT. The DNA for the CDR3 is TGTGCCAGCAGTGAAGCGACAGGGAGCTCCTACGAGCAGTACTTC. The encoded protein is CASSEATGSSYEQYF.

The chain recombines TRBV7-2 with TRBJ2-5; TRBD2 agrees at 14 bases. The J call is in doubt because the DNA end fits TRBJ2-7 better. Germline lookup yields CDR1 SGHTA and CDR2 FQGNSA. This CDR3 spans 15 amino acids. The CDR3 coding sequence is TGTGCCAGCAGCAGGGGACTAGCGGGAGACAACGAGCAGTACTTC. Encoded protein: CASSRGLAGDNEQYF.